Below are 20 T cell receptor beta chains sequenced from a single sample in a study of CD8 T cells in ankylosing spondylitis. TCRdb itself ran the 5' RACE reads through MiXCR, one entry per CDR3 protein. Of some 95,000 distinct CDR3 sequences listed, around 9.4% were seen once; the top ten hold roughly 4.6%. Sequenced sample: blood, either unsorted or a sorted T cell fraction (not recorded which). The receptors originated from a male donor with ankylosing spondylitis or in good health (not recorded which).

At least ten counts were recorded for this clonotype. The chain recombines TRBV7-2 with TRBJ2-1; 10 bases align to TRBD2. The V segment lost 5 bases and the J segment 6 bases; nucleotides outside the gene matches: 7. The germline CDR1 and CDR2 sequences are SGHTA and FQGNSA. The CDR3 totals 15 residues. CDR3 DNA sequence: TGTGCCAGCAGCGCCAGCGGGGGGGCCTTCAATGAGCAGTTCTTC. Encoded protein: CASSASGGAFNEQFF.

This clonotype appeared many times. The V gene is TRBV5-1, the J gene TRBJ2-1, with D uncertain. Germline CDR1 and CDR2: SGHRS and YFSETQ. V lost 4 bases, J lost 0 bases, and 14 bases lay in between. This CDR3 has 16 amino acids. Here the CDR3 DNA reads TGCGCCAGCAGCCCCGAGATAAACCGCTCCTACAATGAGCAGTTCTTC. As protein: CASSPEINRSYNEQFF.

This clonotype has at least ten counts. This chain joins TRBV9 and TRBJ2-7; TRBD2 might be the D (7 bases). CDR1 is SGDLS, CDR2 YYNGEE, per germline. The CDR3 is 15 residues long. Trimming removed 10 bases from V and 3 bases from J, with 23 bases in between. CDR3 in amino acids: CASSPSGGSSYEQYF. The CDR3, as DNA: TGTGCCTCCTCCCCCTCGGGGGGCTCAAGCTACGAGCAGTACTTC.

This clonotype was seen at least ten times. V usage is TRBV6-1 and J usage is TRBJ1-5; no firm D call. Germline V CDR1 and CDR2: MNHNS, SASEGT. This CDR3 has 16 residues. V lost 6 bases, J lost 0 bases, and 15 bases lay in between. In DNA form, the CDR3 reads TGTGCCAGCAGGAAGGACGGTCCCTATAGCAATCAGCCCCAGCATTTT. Protein: CASRKDGPYSNQPQHF.

V usage is TRBV12-3 or TRBV12-4 and J usage is TRBJ2-6, with TRBD1 matching over 8 bases. The CDR3 extends over 18 amino acids. Unmatched junction bases numbered 10, after V lost 6 bases and J lost 0 bases. CDR3 nucleotides: TGTGCCAGCAGCCGACTGGGACAGGCTAGCTCTGGGGCCAACGTCCTGACTTTC. Translating gives CASSRLGQASSGANVLTF.

The sample holds many counts of this clonotype. The chain is built from TRBV27 and TRBJ2-7, with 16 bases fitting TRBD2. The CDR3 is 17 residues long. V trimming: 6 bases; J trimming: 6 bases; junction bases outside the gene matches: 11. CDR1 MNHEY and CDR2 SMNVEV come from the germline V gene (reference sequence). This CDR3 reads CASSRIGTSGGAREQYF. Here the CDR3 DNA reads TGTGCCAGCAGCAGAATTGGGACTAGCGGGGGGGCCCGCGAGCAGTACTTC.

This clonotype was seen at least ten times. The J gene is TRBJ1-1, the V gene TRBV3-1, with D unclear. V was clipped by 3 bases and J by 7 bases, with 9 bases between them. Germline CDR1 and CDR2: LGHDT and YNNKEL (reference sequence). This CDR3 has 12 residues. The CDR3 loop reads CASSHNTLEAFF. The CDR3 coding sequence is TGTGCCAGCAGCCATAACACGCTTGAAGCTTTCTTT. The full variable domain, in which reference TRBV3-1 and TRBJ1-1 provide the parts outside the CDR3, is DTAVSQTPKYLVTQMGNDKSIKCEQNLGHDTMYWYKQDSKKFLKIMFSYNNKELIINETVPNRFSPKSPDKAHLNLHINSLELGDSAVYFCASSHNTLEAFFGQGTRLTVV.

This clonotype was counted a few times. This sequence joins TRBV7-9 and TRBJ2-2; TRBD2 might be the D (6 bases). Per the germline V gene, CDR1 is SEHNR and CDR2 is FQNEAQ (reference sequence). Trimming left V 6 bases short and J 0 bases short, with 14 bases between. This CDR3 is built from 16 residues. CDR3 sequence reads: CASSLGRGANTGELFF. In DNA form, the CDR3 reads TGTGCCAGCAGTCTAGGACGCGGGGCGAACACCGGGGAGCTGTTTTTT.

This clonotype was found many times. The rearrangement links TRBV5-1 to TRBJ2-1, with 7 bases matching TRBD2. The junction had 7 bases not matched to a gene; V was cut back by 4 bases and J by 3 bases. Per germline, CDR1 SGHRS and CDR2 YFSETQ. The CDR3 length is 15 residues. The CDR3, as DNA: TGCGCCAGCAGCGAAACGGGGGGTGTCTACAATGAGCAGTTCTTC. Translated: CASSETGGVYNEQFF.

This clonotype was recorded at least ten times. The V and J genes are TRBV19 and TRBJ2-2, with TRBD1 matching over 8 bases. V shed 3 bases, J shed 0 bases, and the junction held 12 bases outside the gene matches. CDR3 length equals 19 residues. The germline V gene encodes CDR1 LNHDA and CDR2 SQIVND (reference sequence). The CDR3 coding sequence is TGTGCCAGTAGTATGGGACAGGCCCAAGCTAATGCGAACACCGGGGAGCTGTTTTTT. Translating gives CASSMGQAQANANTGELFF.

This clonotype was seen repeatedly, ten times or more. The chain links TRBV24-1 to TRBJ2-7; D perhaps matches TRBD2 (6 bases). CDR1 is KGHDR and CDR2 is SFDVKD in the germline V gene. Trimming left V 0 bases short and J 8 bases short, with 13 bases between. The CDR3 runs 14 residues. The CDR3 region is CATSDLGLPGKQYF. The CDR3 bases are TGTGCCACCAGTGATTTGGGACTACCCGGGAAGCAGTACTTC.

This clonotype was counted ten times or more. The genes are TRBV11-3 and TRBJ1-1; TRBD1 is a possible D gene (5 bases). The CDR3 contains 14 residues. The V gene's germline CDR1 is SGHNT and CDR2 YENEEA. Trimming pared 1 base from V and 6 bases from J, leaving 12 bases between. The chain's CDR3 is CASSLGRDGSEAFF. In nucleotides, the CDR3 is TGTGCCAGCAGCTTAGGCCGGGACGGATCTGAAGCTTTCTTT.

This clonotype appeared many times. The V and J genes are TRBV20-1 and TRBJ1-3; no reliable D call. Germline CDR1 DFQATT, CDR2 SNEGSKA (reference sequence). V gave up 5 bases and J gave up 3 bases, with 8 bases separating them. The CDR3 runs 12 residues. The CDR3 loop is CSAPGDGNTIYF. In DNA form, the CDR3 reads TGCAGTGCTCCGGGTGATGGAAACACCATATATTTT.

The chain links TRBV5-1 to TRBJ1-1; maybe TRBD1 (6 bases). Germline-derived CDR1 and CDR2 are SGHRS and YFSETQ. V shed 0 bases and J shed 8 bases, with 14 bases lying between them. The CDR3 covers 14 residues. The CDR3 loop is CASSLALGDMEAFF. CDR3 nucleotide sequence: TGCGCCAGCAGCTTGGCCCTGGGGGACATGGAAGCTTTCTTT.

This clonotype was counted ten times or more. The chain is built from TRBV9 and TRBJ2-7, with TRBD1 identical over 12 bases. V was pared by 2 bases and J by 6 bases, with 6 bases of the junction left unmatched. This CDR3 is built from 15 residues. Germline V gene lookup returns CDR1 SGDLS and CDR2 YYNGEE. As DNA, the CDR3 is TGTGCCAGCAGCGTTACAGGGACAGGGGGCGTCGAGCAGTACTTC. Its translation is CASSVTGTGGVEQYF.

The chain couples TRBV15 to TRBJ2-1; possibly TRBD2 for D (5 bases). The CDR3 covers 17 residues. The V end was cut by 0 bases, the J end by 1 base, with 13 bases between. Germline values: CDR1 LNHNV, CDR2 YYDKDF (reference sequence). The CDR3 nucleotides are TGTGCCACCAGCAGAGACCGGTGGGCGGGTTCCTACAATGAGCAGTTCTTC. The encoded protein is CATSRDRWAGSYNEQFF.

The table lists this clonotype with many counts. The chain links TRBV6-5 to TRBJ2-3; unclear D gene. CDR3 length: 11 residues. Trimming left V 7 bases short and J 5 bases short, with 7 bases between. From germline, CDR1 is MNHEY and CDR2 SVGAGI. CDR3 DNA sequence: TGTGCCAGCACCGGGTTAGATACGCAGTATTTT. This encodes CASTGLDTQYF.

The sample holds many counts of this clonotype. The genes are TRBV6-1 and TRBJ2-3; either TRBD1 or TRBD2 may fit D (6 bases each). This CDR3 has 15 residues. The germline V gene encodes CDR1 MNHNS and CDR2 SASEGT. With 0 bases removed from V and 3 bases from J, the gap between germline ends came to 10 bases. The CDR3 nucleotides are TGTGCCAGCAGTGAAGCCGGGGGCGAGACAGATACGCAGTATTTT. This codes for CASSEAGGETDTQYF.

This clonotype showed up many times. The genes are TRBV20-1 and TRBJ2-5; D perhaps matches TRBD1 (5 bases). Germline CDR1 DFQATT, CDR2 SNEGSKA (reference sequence). V was clipped by 0 bases and J by 0 bases, with 8 bases between them. The CDR3 sequence is 14 residues long. In DNA form, the CDR3 reads TGCAGTGCTAGAGATGGGGCTAACCAAGAGACCCAGTACTTC. It codes for CSARDGANQETQYF.

In its sample, this clonotype was seen many times. The J gene is TRBJ2-3, the V gene TRBV6-5, with 9 nucleotides matching TRBD2. J gave up 2 bases and V 0 bases, and 3 bases lay outside the gene matches. The CDR3 totals 16 residues. CDR1 and CDR2 from the germline V gene are MNHEY and SVGAGI. Written as DNA, the CDR3 is TGTGCCAGCAGTTACTCGGGACTAGCCTCCACAGATACGCAGTATTTT. The encoded protein is CASSYSGLASTDTQYF.